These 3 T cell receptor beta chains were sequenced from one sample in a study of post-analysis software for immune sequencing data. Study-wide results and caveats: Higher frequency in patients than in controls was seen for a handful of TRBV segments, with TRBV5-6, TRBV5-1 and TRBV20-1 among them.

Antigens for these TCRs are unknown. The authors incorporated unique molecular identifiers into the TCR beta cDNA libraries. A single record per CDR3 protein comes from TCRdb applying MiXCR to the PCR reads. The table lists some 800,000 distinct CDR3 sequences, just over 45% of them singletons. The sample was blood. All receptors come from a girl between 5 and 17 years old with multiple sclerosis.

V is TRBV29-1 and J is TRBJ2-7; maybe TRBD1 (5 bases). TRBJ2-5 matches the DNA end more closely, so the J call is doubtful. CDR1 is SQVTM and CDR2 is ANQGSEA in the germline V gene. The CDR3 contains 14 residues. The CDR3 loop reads CSVAPRRGKETQYF. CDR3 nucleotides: TGCAGCGTCGCTCCCCGAAGGGGAAAAGAGACCCAGTACTTC.

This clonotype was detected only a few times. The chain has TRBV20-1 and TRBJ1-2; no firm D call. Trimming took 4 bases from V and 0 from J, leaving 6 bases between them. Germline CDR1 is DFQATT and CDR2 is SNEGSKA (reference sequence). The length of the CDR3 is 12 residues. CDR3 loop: CSATQANYGYTF. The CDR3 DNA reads TGCAGTGCTACCCAAGCTAACTATGGCTACACCTTC.

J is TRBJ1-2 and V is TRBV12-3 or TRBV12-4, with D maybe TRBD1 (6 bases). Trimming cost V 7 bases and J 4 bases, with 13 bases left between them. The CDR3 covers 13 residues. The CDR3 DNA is TGTGCCAGCAATAAAGGACAGAGCTATGGCTACACCTTC. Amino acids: CASNKGQSYGYTF.